These 11 T cell receptor beta chains came from one sample sequenced in a study of shared clonotypes between healthy human individuals (dated by TCRdb to between 2020 and 2021). Library method: the immunoSEQ multiplex PCR assay. Drawn from immuneACCESS, this table holds only the in-frame rearrangements with V and J called that TCRdb kept. Clones are partly lost; checked studies trace under half to an unresolved V gene and leave the rest unexplained. This sample comprises about 2 million clones, 85% to 95% of them detected only once. The biggest ten clones account for roughly 0.13% of the sample. Sequencing was performed on naive CD4+ T cells sorted from blood. The sample's cell subset or site label, decoded: CD45RA+ positively selected. These receptors originate from a man aged 18 to 29 in good health.

J is TRBJ1-2 and V is TRBV7-9; D remains ambiguous. The CDR3 contains 13 residues. V was clipped by 2 bases and J by 4 bases, with 8 bases between them. The germline V gene encodes CDR1 SEHNR and CDR2 FQNEAQ (reference sequence). In DNA, the CDR3 is TGTGCCAGCAGCTTAAGAGGATTCTATGGCTACACCTTC. Translating gives CASSLRGFYGYTF.

This clone was seen once. J is TRBJ2-5 and V is TRBV7-3; no reliable D call. The V gene lost 1 base and the J gene lost 5 bases, with 14 bases spanning the gap. The CDR3 sequence is 15 residues long. Per germline, CDR1 SGHTA and CDR2 FQGTGA. This CDR3 is CASSLRAGPRETQYF. The CDR3 nucleotides are TGTGCCAGCAGCTTAAGGGCAGGACCTAGGGAGACCCAGTACTTC. The entire variable domain, with the rest obtained from reference TRBV7-3 and TRBJ2-5, is as follows: GAGVSQTPSNKVTEKGKYVELRCDPISGHTALYWYRQSLGQGPEFLIYFQGTGAADDSGLPNDRFFAVRPEGSVSTLKIQRTERGDSAVYLCASSLRAGPRETQYFGPGTRLLVL.

The chain has TRBV6-6 and TRBJ2-3; 7 positions match TRBD1. With 5 bases clipped from V and 7 bases from J, the junction kept 15 bases outside the gene matches. The CDR3 consists of 16 residues. Per germline, CDR1 MNHNY and CDR2 SVGAGI (reference sequence). CDR3 in amino acids: CASSQLTGPLTYTQYF. The CDR3 DNA sequence: TGTGCCAGCAGTCAGCTGACAGGGCCACTTACTTATACGCAGTATTTT.

The rearrangement uses TRBV30 and TRBJ2-5; TRBD2 aligns across 14 bases. Germline CDR1 GTSNPN, CDR2 SVGIG (reference sequence). J lost 4 bases, V lost 0 bases, and 7 bases had no gene match. This CDR3 contains 17 residues. The CDR3 nucleotides read TGTGCCTGGAGTGTAGGGGGACTAGCGGGAGTTGGAGAGACCCAGTACTTC. Translation gives CAWSVGGLAGVGETQYF.

V usage is TRBV18 and J usage is TRBJ2-7; TRBD2 agrees at 9 bases. This CDR3 spans 14 amino acids. CDR1 and CDR2 from the germline V gene are KGHSH and LQKENI. Losses at the gene ends were 2 bases for V and 6 bases for J; bases not matched to a gene: 5. CDR3 in amino acids: CASSPLAGESEQYF. DNA for the CDR3: TGTGCCAGCTCACCATTAGCGGGAGAGTCCGAGCAGTACTTC.

This clone was detected only once. The V and J genes are TRBV5-1 and TRBJ2-1, with 12 positions matching TRBD2. The CDR3 extends over 16 amino acids. With V trimmed by 0 bases and J by 9 bases, 7 bases remained unmatched. Germline values: CDR1 SGHRS, CDR2 YFSETQ. The CDR3 DNA is TGCGCCAGCAGCTTGGCGACTAGCGGGAGAGGGGGTGAGCAGTTCTTC. Translation: CASSLATSGRGGEQFF.

The chain couples TRBV5-4 to TRBJ1-2; 12 nucleotides agree with TRBD1. The CDR3 has 17 residues. J gave up 0 bases and V 4 bases, and 7 bases lay outside the gene matches. Germline V lookup: CDR1 SGHNT, CDR2 YYREEE (reference sequence). The CDR3 nucleotides read TGTGCCAGCAGCCGAAAGGGACAGGGGGCATCTAACTATGGCTACACCTTC. Translating gives CASSRKGQGASNYGYTF.

The V gene is TRBV7-9, the J gene TRBJ2-1; the D is unclear. Germline CDR1 and CDR2: SEHNR and FQNEAQ (reference sequence). Trimming left V 1 base short and J 6 bases short, with 4 bases between. The length of the CDR3 is 12 residues. CDR3 DNA sequence: TGTGCCAGCAGCTTAGGGATCAATGAGCAGTTCTTC. It codes for CASSLGINEQFF.

The chain has TRBV13 and TRBJ2-7; weak D call: TRBD1 (5 bases). Trimming removed 1 base from V and 9 bases from J, with 19 bases in between. Germline CDR1 reads PRHDT; CDR2 reads FYEKMQ (reference sequence). The CDR3 extends over 15 amino acids. In nucleotides, the CDR3 is TGTGCCAGCAGCTTAGACAGGCTAGGGTCAAGTTGGCAGTACTTC. This translates into CASSLDRLGSSWQYF.

Comment on this clone: Within the sample, other DNA sequences also encode this same CDR3. The chain links TRBV18 to TRBJ1-4, with D hard to call. The CDR3 has 14 residues. Trimming took 6 bases from V and 0 from J, leaving 8 bases between them. In germline, CDR1 is KGHSH, CDR2 LQKENI. The CDR3 sequence is CASSKGATNEKLFF. DNA of the CDR3: TGTGCCAGCTCGAAAGGTGCAACTAATGAAAAACTGTTTTTT.

This chain joins TRBV19 and TRBJ2-1, with 9 positions matching TRBD1. CDR3 size: 13 residues. CDR1 is LNHDA, CDR2 SQIVND, per germline (reference sequence). The J segment lost 6 bases and the V segment lost 6 bases, leaving 3 bases of the junction unmatched. The CDR3 is CASRPDRGNEQFF. The DNA for the CDR3 is TGTGCCAGTAGACCGGACAGGGGCAATGAGCAGTTCTTC.